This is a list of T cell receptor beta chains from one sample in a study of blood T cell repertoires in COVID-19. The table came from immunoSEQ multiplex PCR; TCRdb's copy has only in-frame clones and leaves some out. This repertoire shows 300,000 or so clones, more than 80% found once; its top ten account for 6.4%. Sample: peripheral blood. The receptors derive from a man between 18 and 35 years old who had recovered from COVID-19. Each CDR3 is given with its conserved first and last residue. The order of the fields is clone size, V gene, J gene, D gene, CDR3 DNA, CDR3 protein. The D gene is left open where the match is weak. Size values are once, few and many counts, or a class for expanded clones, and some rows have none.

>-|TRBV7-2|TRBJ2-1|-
TGTGCCAGCATCCCCGGGACTCTCGAGTCCAATGAGCAGTTCTTC
CASIPGTLESNEQFF
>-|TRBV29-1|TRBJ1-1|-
TGCAGCGTTCCAGGGTGGGGGAACACTGAAGCTTTCTTT
CSVPGWGNTEAFF
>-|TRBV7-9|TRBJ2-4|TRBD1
TGTGCCAGCAGCTCCAGGGGGCGCGTAAACATTCAGTACTTC
CASSSRGRVNIQYF
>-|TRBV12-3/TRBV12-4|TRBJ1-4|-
TGTGCCAGCAGTTCATGGGGGCGCGAAAAACTGTTTTTT
CASSSWGREKLFF
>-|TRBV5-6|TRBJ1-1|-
TGTGCCAGCAGCTTGAGTGGCCGAGGGACTGAAGCTTTCTTT
CASSLSGRGTEAFF
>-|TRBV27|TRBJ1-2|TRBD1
TGTGCCAGCAGGTCGGACAGGGACTTCGGGTTGAATGGCTACACCTTC
CASRSDRDFGLNGYTF
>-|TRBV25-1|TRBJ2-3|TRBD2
TGTGCCAGCAGTGAAGGACGACTAGCGCAAACTCCAGATACGCAGTATTTT
CASSEGRLAQTPDTQYF
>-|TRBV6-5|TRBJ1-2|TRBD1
TGTGCCAGCAGTTACGCAGGGGGCGCCGGCTATGGCTACACCTTC
CASSYAGGAGYGYTF
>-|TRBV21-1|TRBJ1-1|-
TGTGCCAGCAGCAAAGAATCCTGGGAGGGTCCGGACACTGAAGCTTTCTTT
CASSKESWEGPDTEAFF
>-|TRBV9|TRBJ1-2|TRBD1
TGTGCCAGCAGTACAGGGGATGGCTACACCTTC
CASSTGDGYTF
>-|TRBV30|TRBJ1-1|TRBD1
TGTGCCTGGAGCGCCAAGACAGGGGTTGAAGCTTTCTTT
CAWSAKTGVEAFF
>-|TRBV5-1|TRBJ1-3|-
TGCGCCAGCAGCGACCCGCGGCTCCCCTCTGGAAACACCATATATTTT
CASSDPRLPSGNTIYF
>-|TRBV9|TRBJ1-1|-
TGTGCCAGCAGCGTAGGTAGTTTGAACACTGAAGCTTTCTTT
CASSVGSLNTEAFF
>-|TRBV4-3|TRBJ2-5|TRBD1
TGCGCCAGCAGCCAAGGACCGGGACAGAGGTACCAAGAGACCCAGTACTTC
CASSQGPGQRYQETQYF
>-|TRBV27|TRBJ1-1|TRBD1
TGTGCCAGCAGCCCCGACAGGGCTCCCATGAACACTGAAGCTTTCTTT
CASSPDRAPMNTEAFF
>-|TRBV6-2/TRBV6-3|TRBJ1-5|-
TGTGCCAGCAGTTACTTGGGGGCTTCCAATCAGCCCCAGCATTTT
CASSYLGASNQPQHF
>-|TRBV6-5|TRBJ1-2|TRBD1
TGTGCCAGCAGCCTAGGACAGGTTCGGGGCTATGGCTACACCTTC
CASSLGQVRGYGYTF
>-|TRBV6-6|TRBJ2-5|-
TGTGCCAGCAGTTATGACGGACAGAGTGGAGAGACCCAGTACTTC
CASSYDGQSGETQYF
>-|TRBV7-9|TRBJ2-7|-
TGTGCCAGCAGCCCACCGGGGTCCACCTACGAGCAGTACTTC
CASSPPGSTYEQYF
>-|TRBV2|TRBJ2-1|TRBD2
TGTGCCAGCGGGATAGCGGGAAATGAGCAGTTCTTC
CASGIAGNEQFF
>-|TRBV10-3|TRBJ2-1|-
TGTGCCATCAGTGAGGGCCGACAGAACAATGAGCAGTTCTTC
CAISEGRQNNEQFF
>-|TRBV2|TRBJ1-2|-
TGTGCCAGCAGATCCGACCTGGAGAGGGGCTACACCTTC
CASRSDLERGYTF
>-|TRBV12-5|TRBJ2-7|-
TGTGCTAGTGGTTTGGAAACGGGGTACGAGCAGTACTTC
CASGLETGYEQYF
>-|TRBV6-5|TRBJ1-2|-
TGTGCCAGCAGTTACTCTGGAGAGAACTATGGCTACACCTTC
CASSYSGENYGYTF
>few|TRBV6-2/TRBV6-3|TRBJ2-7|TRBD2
TGTGCCAGCAGTTACTCCCCCCACCGGACTAGCTACCACGAGCAGTACTTC
CASSYSPHRTSYHEQYF
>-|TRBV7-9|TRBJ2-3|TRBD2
TGTGCCAGCAGCCCCGGGACTAGCGGATCAGATACGCAGTATTTT
CASSPGTSGSDTQYF
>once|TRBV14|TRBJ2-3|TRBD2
TGTGCCAGCAGCCAAGAAAACGGGTTAGCGGGAGAGGGCGCAGATACGCAGTATTTT
CASSQENGLAGEGADTQYF
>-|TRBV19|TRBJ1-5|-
TGTGCCAGTAGTATGAGGGATGATCAGCCCCAGCATTTT
CASSMRDDQPQHF
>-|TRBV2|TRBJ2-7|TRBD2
TGTGCCAGCAGAAGGACTAGCGGGGGATCTTACGAGCAGTACTTC
CASRRTSGGSYEQYF
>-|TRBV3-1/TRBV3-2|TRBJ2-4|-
TGTGCCAGCAGCGCTGTTAGCGGAGGGTCGGCACAAAACATTCAGTACTTC
CASSAVSGGSAQNIQYF